This T cell receptor beta chain appears in the sequencing data of a study of shared clonotypes between healthy human individuals. Sorted subsets were amplified in replicate PCRs using around 220 ng DNA, around 30,000 T cell genomes. Per the original methods: ImmunoSEQ sequences covered only the junction and lacked quality scores; filtering therefore differed. TCRdb's table, derived via immunoSEQ multiplex PCR, lists solely in-frame clones and lacks some. V and J calls and clone size are copied from that table; D and trimming were computed from the DNA. The top ten clones hold under 0.45% of a sample with 2.3 million or so clones, 90% to 95% of them seen once. Germline V CDR1 and CDR2: SGHDN, FVKESK. The CDR3 is 16 residues long. The ends lost 1 base at V and 4 bases at J; junction bases unmatched: 7.

Source material: naive CD4+ T cells from PBMCs. Subset denoted: CD45RA+ positively selected. The V gene is TRBV14, the J gene TRBJ2-3; the match to TRBD2 covers 8 bases. The receptor was isolated from a man between 18 and 35 years old in good health. Some clones in this sample may be carry-over from other donors' samples. The CDR3 here is CASSQVSGRAADTQYF. DNA for the CDR3: TGTGCCAGCAGCCAAGTCTCCGGGAGGGCCGCAGATACGCAGTATTTT.